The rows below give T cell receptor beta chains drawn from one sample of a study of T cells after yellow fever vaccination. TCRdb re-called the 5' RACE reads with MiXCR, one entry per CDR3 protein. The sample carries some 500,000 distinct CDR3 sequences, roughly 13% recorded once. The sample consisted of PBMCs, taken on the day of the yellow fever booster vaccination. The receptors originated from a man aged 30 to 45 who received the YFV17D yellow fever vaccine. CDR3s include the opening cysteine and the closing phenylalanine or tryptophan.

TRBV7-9	CASSFLSFEAFF
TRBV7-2	CASKLGPVDTEAFF
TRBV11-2	CASSGRGQNSYEQYF
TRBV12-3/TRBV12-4	CAIGGLEGGYTF
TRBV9	CASSPSSGSLDTQYF
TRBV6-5	CASRNSRDTQYF
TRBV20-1	CSARESSGRARYEQYF
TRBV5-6	CASSSSDQDEQYF
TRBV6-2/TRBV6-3	CASKPNGGGPGAFF
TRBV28	CASSSHQARQSTGELFF
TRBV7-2	CASRFLDGGEQFF
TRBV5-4	CASSPGGRDEQFF
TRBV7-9	CASSLVVLNNERFF
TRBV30	CAWTGTSPNTQYF
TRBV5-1	CASSPGWGPNTEAFF
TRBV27	CASRGGGGLQPQHF
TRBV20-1	CSARDPSRTSGIYEQYF
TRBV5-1	CASSTGITADGYTF
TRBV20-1	CSASFPGYIQYF
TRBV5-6	CASIVLGQGAETQYF
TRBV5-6	CASSLNGEQYF
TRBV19	CATSSAATQYF
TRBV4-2	CASSQGRQGRIGELFF
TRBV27	CASSLSAVETQYF
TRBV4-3	CASSGQQGIAEAFF
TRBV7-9	CASSSFNYGYTF
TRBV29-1	CSVEDAGTNSYEQYF
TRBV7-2	CASSSRAISNTEAFF
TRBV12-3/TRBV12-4	CASSRGGIFPYEQYF
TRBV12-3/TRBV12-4	CASSIWARNEQFF
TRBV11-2	CASSLGSGGNTGELFF
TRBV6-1	CASIRKGSLEAFF
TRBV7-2	CASSLWGGYEQFF
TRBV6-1	CASTRGRFHEQYF
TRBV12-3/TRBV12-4	CASSFGASGANEQFF